The next 9 T cell receptor beta chains were all read from a single sample in a study of response to subunit inactivated influenza vaccine. TCRdb fed the RT-PCR reads into MiXCR, producing one record per CDR3 protein. This sample yields about 180,000 distinct CDR3 sequences, of which approximately 12% are seen a single time; roughly 36% belongs to the top ten. The sample in question was CD8+ T cells sorted from PBMCs, obtained 23 months after vaccination. Receptors originate from a man between 50 and 75 years old who received an inactivated influenza vaccine.

V gene TRBV4-3 combines with J gene TRBJ2-7, with a weak D call TRBD2 (5 bases). Germline CDR1 reads LGHNA; CDR2 reads YSLEER. CDR3 length: 15 residues. V shed 1 base and J shed 3 bases, with 13 bases lying between them. Here the CDR3 DNA reads TGCGCCAGCAGCCAAGGTAGAGGGCTAGGCTACGAGCAGTACTTC. Protein sequence: CASSQGRGLGYEQYF.

The chain recombines TRBV24-1 with TRBJ2-2; D ambiguous. Trimming left V 0 bases short and J 5 bases short, with 6 bases between. From germline, CDR1 is KGHDR and CDR2 SFDVKD. The CDR3 covers 14 residues. CDR3 nucleotides: TGTGCCACCAGTGATTTGAAGCTAACCGGGGAGCTGTTTTTT. This translates into CATSDLKLTGELFF.

The V gene is TRBV29-1, the J gene TRBJ2-1; either TRBD1 or TRBD2 may supply D (6 bases each). V was clipped by 7 bases and J by 2 bases, with 15 bases between them. From germline, CDR1 is SQVTM and CDR2 ANQGSEA. The CDR3 is 14 residues long. The CDR3 is CSALGGSTYNEQFF. CDR3 nucleotides: TGCAGCGCTTTAGGGGGGTCGACCTACAATGAGCAGTTCTTC.

This clonotype was counted many times. V usage is TRBV10-3 and J usage is TRBJ2-7; 8 positions agree with TRBD1. Germline V gene lookup returns CDR1 ENHRY and CDR2 SYGVKD. There are 16 residues in the CDR3. The J segment lost 3 bases and the V segment lost 2 bases, leaving 9 bases of the junction unmatched. This CDR3 is CAISEPWTGTYYEQYF. The CDR3 nucleotides read TGTGCCATCAGTGAGCCGTGGACAGGGACTTACTACGAGCAGTACTTC.

There are many counts of this clonotype. The chain carries TRBV24-1 and TRBJ2-3, with D perhaps TRBD1 (6 bases). Germline assignment: CDR1 KGHDR and CDR2 SFDVKD. The V end was cut by 0 bases, the J end by 2 bases, with 11 bases between. The CDR3 spans 16 residues. CDR3 loop: CATSDLSGDPTDTQYF. The CDR3 coding sequence is TGTGCCACCAGTGATTTGTCAGGGGACCCCACAGATACGCAGTATTTT.

This clonotype has only a few counts. CDR3 in DNA: TGTGCCAGCTCACTGTCTCCGGGACAGGGGCCCATGGGCACTGAAGCTTTCTTT. It yields the protein CASSLSPGQGPMGTEAFF. The chain recombines TRBV18 with TRBJ1-1; 10 positions agree with TRBD1. V lost 4 bases and J lost 4; bases outside the gene matches: 15. Germline loops: CDR1 KGHSH, CDR2 LQKENI. This CDR3 region has 18 residues.

This clonotype was seen at least ten times. The chain joins TRBV5-1 to TRBJ2-3; D perhaps matches TRBD2 (5 bases). Per germline, CDR1 SGHRS and CDR2 YFSETQ. V lost 3 bases and J lost 6, with 14 bases in between. The CDR3 is 14 amino acids. Here the CDR3 reads CASSSEDSFDTQYF. For the CDR3, the DNA is TGCGCCAGCAGCTCGGAGGACTCCTTCGATACGCAGTATTTT.

This clonotype appeared a few times. The chain carries TRBV4-3 and TRBJ2-2; 9 bases map to TRBD2. J lost 7 bases, V lost 3 bases, and 3 bases had no gene match. Germline assignment: CDR1 LGHNA and CDR2 YSLEER. The CDR3 loop spans 14 amino acids. The DNA for the CDR3 is TGCGCCAGCAGCCAGGGACTAGCCTTCGGGGAGCTGTTTTTT. It specifies CASSQGLAFGELFF.

V and J are TRBV6-5 and TRBJ1-3; tentatively, D is TRBD1 (5 bases). Trimming shortened V by 1 base and J by 4 bases, and 11 bases separated the two germline ends. Germline V gene sequence: CDR1 MNHEY, CDR2 SVGAGI. The CDR3 loop spans 15 amino acids. In DNA form, the CDR3 reads TGTGCCAGCAGTTACTACGCAGGGTCGGGAAACACCATATATTTT. Translating gives CASSYYAGSGNTIYF.